Included here is one TCR beta chain sequence, with context. The germline V and J ends were trimmed by 3 bases and 0 bases, with 12 bases remaining between them. This CDR3 has 16 residues. Germline values: CDR1 SGHTA, CDR2 FQGNSA. This record comes from a study of T cell changes during pregnancy in multiple sclerosis. Only in-frame clones appear in the TCRdb table, and some are missing; sequencing was by immunoSEQ multiplex PCR. The sample lists 40,000 to 55,000 clones, approximately 92% occurring once. The specimen was CD4+ T cells from peripheral blood mononuclear cells, collected in the third trimester of pregnancy. This clonotype originated in a female donor with multiple sclerosis, enrolled in a pregnancy study. The chain carries TRBV7-2 and TRBJ1-5; no firm D call. This CDR3 reads CASSLRTAYSNQPQHF. The CDR3 region has the DNA TGTGCCAGCAGCTTGCGTACCGCCTATAGCAATCAGCCCCAGCATTTT.